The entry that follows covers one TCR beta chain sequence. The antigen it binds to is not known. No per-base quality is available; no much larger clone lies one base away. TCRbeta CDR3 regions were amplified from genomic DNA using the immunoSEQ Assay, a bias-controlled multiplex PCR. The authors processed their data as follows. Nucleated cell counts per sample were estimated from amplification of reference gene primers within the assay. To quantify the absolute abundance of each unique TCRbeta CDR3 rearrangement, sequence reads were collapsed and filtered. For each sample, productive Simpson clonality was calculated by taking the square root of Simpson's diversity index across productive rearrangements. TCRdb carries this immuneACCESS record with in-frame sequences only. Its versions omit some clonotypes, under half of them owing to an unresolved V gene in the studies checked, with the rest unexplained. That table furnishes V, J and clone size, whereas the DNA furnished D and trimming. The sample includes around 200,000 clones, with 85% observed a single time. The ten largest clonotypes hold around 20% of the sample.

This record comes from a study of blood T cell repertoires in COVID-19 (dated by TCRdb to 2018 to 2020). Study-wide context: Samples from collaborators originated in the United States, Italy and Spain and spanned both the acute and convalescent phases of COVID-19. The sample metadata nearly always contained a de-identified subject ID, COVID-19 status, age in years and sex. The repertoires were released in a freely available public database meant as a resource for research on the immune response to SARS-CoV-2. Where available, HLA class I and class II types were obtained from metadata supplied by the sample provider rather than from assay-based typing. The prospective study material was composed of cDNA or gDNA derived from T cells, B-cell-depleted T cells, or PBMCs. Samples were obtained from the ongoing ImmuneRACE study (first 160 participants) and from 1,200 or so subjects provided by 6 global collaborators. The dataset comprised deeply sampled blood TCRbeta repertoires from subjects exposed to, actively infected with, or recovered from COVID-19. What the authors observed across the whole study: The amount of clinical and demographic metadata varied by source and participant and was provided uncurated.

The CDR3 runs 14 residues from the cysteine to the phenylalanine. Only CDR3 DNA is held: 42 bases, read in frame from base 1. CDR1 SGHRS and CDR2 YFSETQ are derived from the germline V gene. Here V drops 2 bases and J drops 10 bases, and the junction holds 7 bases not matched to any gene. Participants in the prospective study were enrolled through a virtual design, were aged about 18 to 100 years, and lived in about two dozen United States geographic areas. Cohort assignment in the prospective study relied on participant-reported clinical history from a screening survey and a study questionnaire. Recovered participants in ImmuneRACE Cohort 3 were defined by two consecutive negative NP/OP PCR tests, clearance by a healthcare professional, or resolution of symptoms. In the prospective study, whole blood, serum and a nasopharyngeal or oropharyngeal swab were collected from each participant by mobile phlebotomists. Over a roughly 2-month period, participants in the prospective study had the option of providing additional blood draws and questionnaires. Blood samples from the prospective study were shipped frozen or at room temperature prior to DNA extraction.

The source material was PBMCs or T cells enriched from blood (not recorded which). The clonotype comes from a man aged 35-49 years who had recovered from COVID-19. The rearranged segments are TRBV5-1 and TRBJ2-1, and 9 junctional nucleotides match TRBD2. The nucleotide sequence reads TGCGCCAGCAGCTTTAGTAGCGGGAGCCGAGAGCAGTTCTTC. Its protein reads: CASSFSSGSREQFF.